This paragraph covers one T cell receptor beta chain sequence. The CDR3 covers 12 residues. V dropped 1 base and J dropped 10 bases, with 10 bases sitting between them. The germline V gene has CDR1 SEHNR and CDR2 FQNEAQ (reference sequence). This specimen belongs to a study of graft-versus-host responses after intestinal transplantation. The repertoire was sequenced with immunoSEQ multiplex PCR; TCRdb's copy has only in-frame clones and lacks some. The table includes about 25,000 clones, about 95% detected once. The rearrangement joins TRBV7-9 to TRBJ1-1; D gene ambiguous. Sample: PBMCs, taken approximately 32 days after intestinal transplant. The clonotype comes from a human patient who received an intestinal transplant, so some T cells may come from the graft donor. CDR3 nucleotide sequence: TGTGCCAGCAGCTTAGTCGGGGAGTCAGCTTTCTTT. Translation: CASSLVGESAFF. The full variable domain, with the rest looked up from reference TRBV7-9 and TRBJ1-1, is DTGVSQNPRHKITKRGQNVTFRCDPISEHNRLYWYRQTLGQGPEFLTYFQNEAQLEKSRLLSDRFSAERPKGSFSTLEIQRTEQGDSAMYLCASSLVGESAFFGQGTRLTVV.